This T cell receptor (beta chain) stems from a study of human T cells and chemical hapten exposure. About the study: Diphenylcyclopropenone was applied weekly to patients' scalps across the roughly 23-week study.

Time point given: pre-sensitization, week 0. Treatment given: therapeutic diphenylcyclopropenone sensitization with weekly scalp DPC. The study drew its donors from alopecia patients who were 18 to 70 years old and suitable for DPC. General study findings and limits: Expanded TCRs formed significantly more large CDR3 similarity clusters than controls.

Per the germline V gene, CDR1 is LGHDT and CDR2 is YNNKEL (reference sequence). CDR3 size: 15 residues. The junction had 3 bases not matched to a gene; V was cut back by 8 bases and J by 0 bases. This clonotype was recorded a few times. The antigen is not known. Single cDNA molecules in the library carried unique molecular identifiers attached during preparation. MiXCR, run by TCRdb on the RACE reads, gives a single entry per CDR3 protein. The repertoire consists of some 400,000 distinct CDR3 sequences, with approximately 5% occurring once and the leading ten covering just over 2.5%. The sequence derives from a woman in her fifties or sixties with alopecia areata. Some clones in this sample may be carry-over from other donors' samples. Material: whole blood, obtained in connection with sensitization to the hapten diphenylcyclopropenone (DPC). The chain employs TRBV3-1 and TRBJ2-5, with 13 bases lining up with TRBD2. Here the CDR3 reads CASRLAGGNQETQYF. DNA for the CDR3: TGTGCCAGCCGACTAGCGGGGGGCAACCAAGAGACCCAGTACTTC.